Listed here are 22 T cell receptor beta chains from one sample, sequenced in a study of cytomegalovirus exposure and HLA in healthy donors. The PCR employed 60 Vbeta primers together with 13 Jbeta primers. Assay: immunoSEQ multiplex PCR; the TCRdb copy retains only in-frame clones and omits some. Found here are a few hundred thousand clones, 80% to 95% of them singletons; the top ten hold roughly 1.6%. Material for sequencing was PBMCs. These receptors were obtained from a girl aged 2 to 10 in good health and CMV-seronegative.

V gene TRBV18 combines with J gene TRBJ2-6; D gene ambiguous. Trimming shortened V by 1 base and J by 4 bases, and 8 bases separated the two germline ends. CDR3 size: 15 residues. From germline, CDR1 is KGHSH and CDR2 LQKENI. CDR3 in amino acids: CASSPLRPGANVLTF. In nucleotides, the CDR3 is TGTGCCAGCTCACCACTCAGGCCCGGGGCCAACGTCCTGACTTTC.

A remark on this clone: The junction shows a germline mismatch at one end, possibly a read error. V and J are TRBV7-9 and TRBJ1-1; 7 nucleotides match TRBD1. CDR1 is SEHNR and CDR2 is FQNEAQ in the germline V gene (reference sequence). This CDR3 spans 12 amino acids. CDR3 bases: TGTTCCAGCAGCTCCACAGGGGCGGGAGCTTTCTTT. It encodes CSSSSTGAGAFF.

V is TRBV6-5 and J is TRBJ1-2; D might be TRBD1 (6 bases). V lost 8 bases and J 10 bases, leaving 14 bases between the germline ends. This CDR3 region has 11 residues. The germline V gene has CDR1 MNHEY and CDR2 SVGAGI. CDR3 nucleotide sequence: TGTGCCAGCTACCGGGACACCCTCTACACCTTC. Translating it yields CASYRDTLYTF.

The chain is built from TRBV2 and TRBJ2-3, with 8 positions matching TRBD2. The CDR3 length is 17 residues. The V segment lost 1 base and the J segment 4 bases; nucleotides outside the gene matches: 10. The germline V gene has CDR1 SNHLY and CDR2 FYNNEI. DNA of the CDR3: TGTGCCAGCAGTGAAGTAGGAAACGGGAGGGGCGCAGATACGCAGTATTTT. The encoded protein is CASSEVGNGRGADTQYF.

CDR3 sequence (DNA): TGTGCCAGCAGTTACATTTGGGGGACAGCCGTCTACGAGCAGTACTTC. Translation gives CASSYIWGTAVYEQYF. This chain uses TRBV6-5 with TRBJ2-7; TRBD1 agrees at 7 bases. The CDR3 runs to 16 residues. Germline trimming cut 2 bases from V and 3 bases from J; bases unmatched to any gene: 10. Germline V gene sequence: CDR1 MNHEY, CDR2 SVGAGI.

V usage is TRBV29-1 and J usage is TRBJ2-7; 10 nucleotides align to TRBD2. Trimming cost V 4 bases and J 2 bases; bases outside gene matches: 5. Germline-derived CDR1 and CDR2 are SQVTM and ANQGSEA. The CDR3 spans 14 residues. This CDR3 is CSVGTSGVTYEQYF. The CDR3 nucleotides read TGCAGCGTTGGCACTAGCGGGGTAACCTACGAGCAGTACTTC.

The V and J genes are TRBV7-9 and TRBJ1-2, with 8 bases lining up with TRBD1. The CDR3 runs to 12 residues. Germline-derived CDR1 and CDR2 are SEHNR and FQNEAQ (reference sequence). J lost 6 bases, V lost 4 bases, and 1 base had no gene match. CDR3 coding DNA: TGTGCCAGCAGCTCGACAGGGGATGGCTACACCTTC. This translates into CASSSTGDGYTF. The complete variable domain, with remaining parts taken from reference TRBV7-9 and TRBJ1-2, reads DTGVSQNPRHKITKRGQNVTFRCDPISEHNRLYWYRQTLGQGPEFLTYFQNEAQLEKSRLLSDRFSAERPKGSFSTLEIQRTEQGDSAMYLCASSSTGDGYTFGSGTRLTVV.

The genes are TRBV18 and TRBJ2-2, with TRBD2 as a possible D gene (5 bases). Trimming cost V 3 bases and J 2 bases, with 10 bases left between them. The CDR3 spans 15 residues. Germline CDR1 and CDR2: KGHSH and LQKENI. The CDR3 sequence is CASSPKAENTGELFF. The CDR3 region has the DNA TGTGCCAGCTCACCGAAAGCGGAAAACACCGGGGAGCTGTTTTTT.

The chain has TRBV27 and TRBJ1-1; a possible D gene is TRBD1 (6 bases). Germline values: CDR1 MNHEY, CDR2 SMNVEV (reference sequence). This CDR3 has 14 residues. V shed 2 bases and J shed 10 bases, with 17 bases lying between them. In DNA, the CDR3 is TGTGCCAGCAGTTTAAAACAGGGCCTCTTAGGAGCTTTCTTT. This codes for CASSLKQGLLGAFF.

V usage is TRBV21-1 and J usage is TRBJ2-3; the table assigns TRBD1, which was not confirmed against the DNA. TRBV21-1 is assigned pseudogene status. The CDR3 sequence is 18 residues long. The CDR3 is CASSKRDRGASGTDTQYF. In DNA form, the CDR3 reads TGTGCCAGCAGCAAACGGGACAGGGGTGCGTCGGGCACAGATACGCAGTATTTT.

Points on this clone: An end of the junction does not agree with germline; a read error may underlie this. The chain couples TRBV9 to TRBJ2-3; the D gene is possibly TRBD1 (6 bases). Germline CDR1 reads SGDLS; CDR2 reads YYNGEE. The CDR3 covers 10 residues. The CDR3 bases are TGTGCCAGCAGCGTAGATCACAGGGAGTTT. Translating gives CASSVDHREF. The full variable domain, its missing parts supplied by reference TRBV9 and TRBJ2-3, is DSGVTQTPKHLITATGQRVTLRCSPRSGDLSVYWYQQSLDQGLQFLIQYYNGEERAKGNILERFSAQQFPDLHSELNLSSLELGDSALYFCASSVDHREFGPGTRLTVL.

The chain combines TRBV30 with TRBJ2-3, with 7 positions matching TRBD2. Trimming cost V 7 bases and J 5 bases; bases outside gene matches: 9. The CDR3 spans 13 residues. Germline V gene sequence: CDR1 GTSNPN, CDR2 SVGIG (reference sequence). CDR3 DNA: TGTGCCTCAGTTAAGCGGGGTGGAGATACGCAGTATTTT. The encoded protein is CASVKRGGDTQYF. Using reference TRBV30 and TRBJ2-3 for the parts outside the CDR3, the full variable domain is SQTIHQWPATLVQPVGSPLSLECTVEGTSNPNLYWYRQAAGRGLQLLFYSVGIGQISSEVPQNLSASRPQDRQFILSSKKLLLSDSGFYLCASVKRGGDTQYFGPGTRLTVL.

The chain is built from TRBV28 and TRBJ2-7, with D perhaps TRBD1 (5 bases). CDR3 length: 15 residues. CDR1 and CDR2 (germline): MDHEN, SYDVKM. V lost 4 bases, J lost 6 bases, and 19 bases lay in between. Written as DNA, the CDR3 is TGTGCCAGCAGTTCCCGACCGTGGACCACAGGCGAGCAGTACTTC. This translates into CASSSRPWTTGEQYF.

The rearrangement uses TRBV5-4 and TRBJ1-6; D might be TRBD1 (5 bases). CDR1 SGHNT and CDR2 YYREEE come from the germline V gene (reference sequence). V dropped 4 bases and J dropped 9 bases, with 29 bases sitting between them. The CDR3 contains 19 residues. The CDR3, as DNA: TGTGCCAGCAGCCATGGGGAAGGGGCGGGAGGGTCTTTCGGTTCACCCCTCCACTTT. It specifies CASSHGEGAGGSFGSPLHF.

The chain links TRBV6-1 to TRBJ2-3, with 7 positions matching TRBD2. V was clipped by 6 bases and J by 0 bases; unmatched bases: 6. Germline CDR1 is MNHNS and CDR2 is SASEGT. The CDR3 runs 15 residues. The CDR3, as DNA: TGTGCCAGCAGGGGATCGGGACTAAGCACAGATACGCAGTATTTT. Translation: CASRGSGLSTDTQYF.

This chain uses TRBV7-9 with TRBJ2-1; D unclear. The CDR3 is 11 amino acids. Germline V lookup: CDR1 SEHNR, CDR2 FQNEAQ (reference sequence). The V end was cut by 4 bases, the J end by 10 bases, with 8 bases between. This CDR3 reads CASSYGREQFF. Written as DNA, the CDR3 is TGTGCCAGCAGCTATGGTAGAGAGCAGTTCTTC.

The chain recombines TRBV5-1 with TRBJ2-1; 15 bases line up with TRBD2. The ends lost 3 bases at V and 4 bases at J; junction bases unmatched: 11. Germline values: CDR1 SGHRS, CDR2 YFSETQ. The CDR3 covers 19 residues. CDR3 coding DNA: TGCGCCAGCAGCTCGCCCGGACTAGCGGGAGGGCCCCGATACAATGAGCAGTTCTTC. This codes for CASSSPGLAGGPRYNEQFF.

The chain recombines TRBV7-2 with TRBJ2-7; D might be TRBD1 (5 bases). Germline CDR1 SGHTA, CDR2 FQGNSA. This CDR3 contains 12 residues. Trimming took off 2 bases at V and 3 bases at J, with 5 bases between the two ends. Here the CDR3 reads CASSLQGYEQYF. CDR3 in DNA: TGTGCCAGCAGCTTACAGGGCTACGAGCAGTACTTC.

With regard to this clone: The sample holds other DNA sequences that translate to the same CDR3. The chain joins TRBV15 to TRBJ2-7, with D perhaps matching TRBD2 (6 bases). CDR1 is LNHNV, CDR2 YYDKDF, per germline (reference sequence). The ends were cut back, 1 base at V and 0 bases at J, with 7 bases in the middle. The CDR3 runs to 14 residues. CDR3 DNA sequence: TGTGCCACCAGCAGAGTGGGGGGCTCCTACGAGCAGTACTTC. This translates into CATSRVGGSYEQYF.

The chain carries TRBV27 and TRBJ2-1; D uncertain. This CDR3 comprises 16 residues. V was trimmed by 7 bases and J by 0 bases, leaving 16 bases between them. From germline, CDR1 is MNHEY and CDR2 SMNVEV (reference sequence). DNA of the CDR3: TGTGCCAGCATCCCCCGACCAACAGTCTCCTACAATGAGCAGTTCTTC. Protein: CASIPRPTVSYNEQFF.

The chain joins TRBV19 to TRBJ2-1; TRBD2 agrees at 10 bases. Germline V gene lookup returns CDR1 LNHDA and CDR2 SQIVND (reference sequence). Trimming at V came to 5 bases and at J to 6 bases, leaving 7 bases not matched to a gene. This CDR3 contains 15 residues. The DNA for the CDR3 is TGTGCCAGTAGTCGGGGTAGCGGGAGGTCCAATGAGCAGTTCTTC. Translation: CASSRGSGRSNEQFF.

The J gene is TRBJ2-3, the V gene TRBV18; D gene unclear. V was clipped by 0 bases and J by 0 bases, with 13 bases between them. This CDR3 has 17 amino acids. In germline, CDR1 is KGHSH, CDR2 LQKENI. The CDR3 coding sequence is TGTGCCAGCTCACCACCGTTCATACGAGCTAGCACAGATACGCAGTATTTT. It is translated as CASSPPFIRASTDTQYF.